This T cell receptor beta chain emerged from a study of CD8 T cells in Susac syndrome (dated by TCRdb to the late 2010s). A note on the overall study: The study used repertoire sequencing to test whether antigen drove CD8+ T cell activation and differentiation in Susac syndrome.

For this clonotype: The antigen this receptor binds is unknown. No quality values exist for individual bases; no much larger clone is one base distant.

RNA was extracted using the RNeasy kit, and about 0.45 to 1 microgram was reverse transcribed with random hexamers. TCR beta CDR3 regions were amplified with the immunoSEQ multiplex PCR assay covering 54 Vbeta and 13 Jbeta segments. PCR amplification bias was corrected using a synthetic template baseline for primer optimization and computational correction. The published analysis was carried out like this. Reads were assigned to V, D and J genes according to IMGT and analyzed in immunoSEQ Analyzer, with only productive sequences retained. Clonality was calculated as one minus the Shannon entropy normalized by log2 of the number of productive unique sequences. Public and private clones were assessed among the 100 most prevalent clones of each patient and control. Clones were defined as Susac-specific if absent from the healthy and MS cohorts, from approximately 1,100 published viral clones and from other ImmuneACCESS disease sequences. In-frame beta chains were kept once TCRdb had trimmed the public reads at Q25 with fastp and called clones with MiXCR. Each record represents a unique CDR3 protein, reported with the most common genes and DNA among its rows. TCRdb, rather than the study authors, made the V and J calls. Here the sample has some 190,000 distinct CDR3 sequences; approximately 93% occur a single time. 0.1% of the sample rests with the top ten.

Results and caveats for the whole study, not just this receptor: The study acknowledged that relatively few individuals were included in the TCR sequencing and HLA analysis.

Here V drops 1 base and J drops 6 bases, and the junction holds 6 bases not matched to any gene. Reading the germline V gene gives CDR1 LGHNA and CDR2 YNFKEQ. Including the terminal cysteine and phenylalanine, the CDR3 comprises 15 residues. Only the CDR3 DNA is retained, 45 bases long and in frame from the first base. Peripheral blood CD8+ and CD4+ T cells from healthy donors, Susac syndrome patients and multiple sclerosis patients were profiled by high-throughput TCR beta sequencing. Healthy donors were included as age- and sex-matched controls. Bulk CD8+ and CD4+ T cells were purified by magnetic negative isolation, whereas CD8+ TEMRA cells were enriched by FACS. Blood was collected in EDTA tubes and processed within 24 hours, with PBMCs isolated through density gradient centrifugation. PBMCs intended for TCR sequencing were cryopreserved in liquid nitrogen and thawed later in a water bath at 37 degrees C. Purity of sorted or isolated CD4+, CD8+ and CD8+ TEMRA cells was at least 90%.

Sequencing used CD4+ T cells from PBMCs. The sequence joins TRBV4-2 to TRBJ1-5; 7 junctional bases match TRBD1. The origin of this receptor is a human donor in good health. Read as DNA, the sequence is TGTGCCAGCAGCCAAGTGAGAGGGGGCAGTCAGCCCCAGCATTTT. Translated, this is CASSQVRGGSQPQHF.